The clone carrying this T cell receptor (beta chain) was detected once. This entry is derived from a study of blood T cell repertoires in COVID-19. Looking at the study overall: Sites across the United States, Italy and Spain contributed samples from acute and convalescent COVID-19. In each case, the material was cDNA or gDNA derived from T cells, B-cell-depleted T cells, or PBMCs.

V shed 5 bases and J 8 bases; nucleotides not matched to a gene: 8. The CDR3 is made up of 14 amino acids. Germline V gene data show CDR1 as SGHRS and CDR2 as YFSETQ. Authors' analysis steps: Counts of nucleated cells, estimated from reference gene primer amplification, were obtained. TCRdb keeps only in-frame clones here, not all; method: immunoSEQ multiplex PCR. V and J calls and clone size are copied from that table; D and trimming were computed from the DNA. The sample yields more than 300,000 clones, 90% to 95% seen once. This sequence was found in a woman aged 18-29 years who had recovered from COVID-19. Material for sequencing was peripheral blood. V is TRBV5-1 and J is TRBJ2-1; 9 nucleotides match TRBD1. For the CDR3, the DNA is TGCGCCAGCAGGGCCGGGGACAGGGCTTATGAGCAGTTCTTC. Its translation: CASRAGDRAYEQFF.